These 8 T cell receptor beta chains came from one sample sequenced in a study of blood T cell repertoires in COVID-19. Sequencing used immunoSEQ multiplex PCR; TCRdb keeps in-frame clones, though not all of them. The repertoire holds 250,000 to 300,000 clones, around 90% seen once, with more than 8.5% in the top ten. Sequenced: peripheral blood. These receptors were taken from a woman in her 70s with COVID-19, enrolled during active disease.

CDR3 sequence: CAWSVQALYGYTF. The DNA for the CDR3 is TGTGCCTGGAGTGTACAGGCCCTCTATGGCTACACCTTC. J is TRBJ1-2 and V is TRBV30; D perhaps matches TRBD1 (5 bases). The CDR3 covers 13 residues. The V end was cut by 0 bases, the J end by 4 bases, with 9 bases between. Germline values: CDR1 GTSNPN, CDR2 SVGIG (reference sequence).

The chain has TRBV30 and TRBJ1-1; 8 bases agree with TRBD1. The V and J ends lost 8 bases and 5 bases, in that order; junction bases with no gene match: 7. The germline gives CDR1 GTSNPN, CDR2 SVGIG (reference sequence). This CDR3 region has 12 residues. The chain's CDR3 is CATGQGATEAFF. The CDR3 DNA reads TGTGCCACCGGACAGGGCGCTACTGAAGCTTTCTTT.

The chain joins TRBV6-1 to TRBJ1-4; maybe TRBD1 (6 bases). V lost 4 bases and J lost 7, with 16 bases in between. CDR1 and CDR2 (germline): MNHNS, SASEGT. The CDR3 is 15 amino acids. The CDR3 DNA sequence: TGTGCCAGCAGTGCCACGACAGGCGGGCCTGAAAAACTGTTTTTT. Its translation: CASSATTGGPEKLFF.

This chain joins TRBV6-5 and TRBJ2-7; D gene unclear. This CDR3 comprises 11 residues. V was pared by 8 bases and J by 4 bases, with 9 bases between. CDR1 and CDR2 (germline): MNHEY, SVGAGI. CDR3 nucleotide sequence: TGTGCCAGCGTCCGAGGATACGAGCAGTACTTC. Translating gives CASVRGYEQYF.

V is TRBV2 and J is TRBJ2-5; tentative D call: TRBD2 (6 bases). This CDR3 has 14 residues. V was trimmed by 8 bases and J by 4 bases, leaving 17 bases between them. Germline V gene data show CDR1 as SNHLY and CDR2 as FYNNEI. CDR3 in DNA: TGTGCCAGCGGGGGGAAGTTCGCGGCAGAGACCCAGTACTTC. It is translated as CASGGKFAAETQYF. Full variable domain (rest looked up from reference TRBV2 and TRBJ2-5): EPEVTQTPSHQVTQMGQEVILRCVPISNHLYFYWYRQILGQKVEFLVSFYNNEISEKSEIFDDQFSVERPDGSNFTLKIRSTKLEDSAMYFCASGGKFAAETQYFGPGTRLLVL.

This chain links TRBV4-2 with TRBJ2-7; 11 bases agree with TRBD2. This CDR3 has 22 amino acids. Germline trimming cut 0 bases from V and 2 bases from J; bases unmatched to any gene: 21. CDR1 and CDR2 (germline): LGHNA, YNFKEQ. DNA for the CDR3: TGTGCCAGCAGCCAAGAAGAACTAGCGGGAGCTTTAGTGGCCTTAACTACCTACGAGCAGTACTTC. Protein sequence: CASSQEELAGALVALTTYEQYF.

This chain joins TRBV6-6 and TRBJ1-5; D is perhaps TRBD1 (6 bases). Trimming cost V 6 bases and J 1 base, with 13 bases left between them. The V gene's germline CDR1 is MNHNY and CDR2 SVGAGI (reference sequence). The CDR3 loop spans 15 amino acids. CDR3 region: CASRGQGKSNQPQHF. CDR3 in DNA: TGTGCCAGCAGAGGCCAGGGGAAGAGCAATCAGCCCCAGCATTTT.

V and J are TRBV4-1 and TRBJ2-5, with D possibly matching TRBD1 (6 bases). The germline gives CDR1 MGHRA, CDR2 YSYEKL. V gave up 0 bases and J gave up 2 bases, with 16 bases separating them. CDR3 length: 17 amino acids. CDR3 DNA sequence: TGCGCCAGCAGCCAAGAATATTTGGGACAAGCTCAAGAGACCCAGTACTTC. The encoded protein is CASSQEYLGQAQETQYF.